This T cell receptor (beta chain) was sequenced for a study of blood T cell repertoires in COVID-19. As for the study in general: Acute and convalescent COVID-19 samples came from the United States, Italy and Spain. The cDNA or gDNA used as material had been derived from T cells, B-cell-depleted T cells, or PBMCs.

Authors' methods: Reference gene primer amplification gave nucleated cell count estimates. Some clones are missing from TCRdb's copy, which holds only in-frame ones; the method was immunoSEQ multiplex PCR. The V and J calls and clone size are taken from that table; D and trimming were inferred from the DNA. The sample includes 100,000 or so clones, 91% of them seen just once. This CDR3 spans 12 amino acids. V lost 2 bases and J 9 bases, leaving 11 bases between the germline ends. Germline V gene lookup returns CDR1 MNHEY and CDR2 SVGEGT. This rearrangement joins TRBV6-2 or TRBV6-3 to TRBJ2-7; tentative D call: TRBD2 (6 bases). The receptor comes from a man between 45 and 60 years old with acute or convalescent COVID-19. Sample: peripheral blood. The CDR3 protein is CASSYANGGQYF. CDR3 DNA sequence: TGTGCCAGCAGTTACGCCAACGGGGGGCAGTACTTC.